This TCR beta chain emerged from a study of control samples from healthy donors and cancer patients. The data were produced by immunoSEQ multiplex PCR, yet TCRdb's version contains in-frame clones alone and is incomplete. The data contain under 100,000 clones, roughly 90% of them singletons. This CDR3 comprises 14 residues. The V gene end was trimmed by 4 bases and the J gene end by 7 bases; junction bases not matched to a gene: 4. In germline, CDR1 is SGHTS, CDR2 YDEGEE. Sequenced: blood. The chain employs TRBV5-8 and TRBJ1-5; 11 nucleotides agree with TRBD1. This receptor was taken from a woman in her 70s in good health. DNA of the CDR3: TGTGCCAGCAGCCTGGGGACAGGGGGGCAGCCCCAGCATTTT. Protein sequence: CASSLGTGGQPQHF.